This paragraph covers one T cell receptor beta chain sequence. Its antigen is still unknown. Qualities for individual bases were not recorded, and no much larger clone is one base off. This sample was taken from a study of T cells in Graves' hyperthyroidism and ophthalmopathy (dated by TCRdb to between 2018 and 2021). Context from the whole study: Peripheral blood samples were taken at initial diagnosis, before any treatment was given. A discovery cohort of fewer than 110 patients, 43 with Graves' ophthalmopathy and approximately 55 with stable Graves' hyperthyroidism, was used to find distinguishing TCR V-J signatures. An independent validation cohort of under 20 hyperthyroidism patients and about 15 patients who later progressed to ophthalmopathy tested prospective prediction of ophthalmopathy. The roughly 100 discovery patients were divided at random into training and test sets in a 7:3 ratio. In several Graves' hyperthyroidism patients, the study also compared T-cell repertoires from thyroid tissue with T-cell repertoires from blood. After sampling, hyperthyroidism patients received methimazole starting at 30 mg daily, and ophthalmopathy patients received high-dose intravenous methylprednisolone. TCR Vbeta CDR3 sequencing of approximately 140 peripheral blood samples (over 40 ophthalmopathy, roughly 74 hyperthyroidism and some 17 progressor patients) is reported in the paper.

The TCR beta CDR3 regions were amplified from the RNA transcripts. The TCR CDR3 was subjected to a first round of RT-PCR using the HTBI primer set and the Qiagen OneStep RT-PCR kit. A second multiplex PCR round built the libraries, followed by size selection and purification. Sequencing of the libraries was done on an Illumina HiSeq2000 using paired-end 100 bp reads. The original pipeline was this. SOAPnuke was used to process the raw data, removing reads that contained adapters or uncalled bases, had a mean Phred below 15, or lacked an exact match to the constant primer or identifier. High-quality paired reads were merged using COPE v1.2.5, and each unique nucleotide sequence was defined as a clonotype. MiTCR v1.1 was used to align clonotypes to the IMGT TRBV, TRBD and TRBJ reference segments. The analysis was restricted to V-J combinations with a frequency above 0.0001, which together covered 99.2% of the repertoires. The TCS score was defined as the ratio of F50 (clonal expansion) to E x V (chaos), calculated using BLOSUM62-based TCRdist between CDR3 peptides within each V-J. Welch's t-statistics and random forest reduced around 520 V-J features to 13, which were used in a naive Bayes classifier (R e1071). TCRdb reran the public reads through fastp at Q25 and MiXCR, keeping productive beta chains. Here each entry gathers all rows of one CDR3 protein and keeps the most common genes and DNA. What appears here as the V and J calls and clone size reflects TCRdb's work, not the paper's. Across this sample there are hundreds of thousands of distinct CDR3 sequences, with approximately 14% seen only once. The ten largest account for approximately 30% of the sample.

The hyperthyroidism patients were between 18 and 65 years old and newly diagnosed, with a disease duration of less than 2 months. Any patient with an uncontrolled infection, another autoimmune disease, pregnancy or lactation was excluded. Clinical symptoms, serum thyroxine and TRAb, thyroid ultrasound, and orbital computed tomography formed the basis for the diagnoses. Blood from progressor patients was drawn when they were first diagnosed with hyperthyroidism, before any ophthalmopathy symptoms appeared. PBMCs were isolated from about 9.1 ml of fresh peripheral blood by Ficoll-Paque density gradient centrifugation. Progressor patients were first diagnosed with Graves' hyperthyroidism and then developed ophthalmopathy during follow-up. Total RNA was extracted with Trizol reagent, and quality was checked on an Agilent 2100 Bioanalyzer. Results the study describes overall, beyond this receptor: No statistical method was used to set the sample size in advance, and investigators knew the group allocation. During validation, the model predicted progression to ophthalmopathy a median of roughly six months ahead of onset, with approximately 70% sensitivity and roughly 72% specificity. Most expanded thyroid clonotypes (frequency above 0.001) were also found in blood, which suggests that blood repertoires may mirror thyroid immune responses. A model built on a 13 V-J signature distinguished ophthalmopathy from stable hyperthyroidism, reaching about 88% sensitivity and 81% to 83% specificity in cross-validation and 80%/75% in testing.

This receptor was identified in a woman between 18 and 30 years old with Graves' hyperthyroidism that later progressed to Graves' ophthalmopathy. Sample: blood.

The nucleotides read TGTGCCAGCCTATCATGGACCGGGGAGCTGTTTTTT. This yields the protein CASLSWTGELFF. This receptor chain uses TRBV5-5 and TRBJ2-2, with an unclear D gene assignment. The junction shows trimming of 7 bases on V and 5 bases on J, plus 9 bases between the germline ends. The germline V gene (reference sequence) supplies CDR1 SGHKS and CDR2 YYEKEE. The CDR3 sequence holds 12 residues, the cysteine and phenylalanine included. Only CDR3 DNA remains: 36 bases, in frame from the first base.